A single sample is the source of the 17 T cell receptor delta chains below, sequenced in a study of gammadelta T cells in human blood. TCRdb re-called clones from the RT-PCR reads via CATT. The sample carries around 460 delta-chain clones, less than 15% recorded once. Sequencing input: non-Vgamma9Vdelta2 gamma-delta T cells from infant blood. Receptor source: a human donor.

This clone ranks as large. The rearrangement uses TRDV1 and TRDJ1; unclear D gene. V shed 4 bases and J shed 11 bases, with 32 bases lying between them. In germline, CDR1 is TSWWSYY, CDR2 QGS. The CDR3 is 18 amino acids. Written as DNA, the CDR3 is TGTGCTCTTGGGGCGCTCGACAAGAAGGTTCGGAATCAGGCTAGGCTCATCTTT. Amino acid sequence: CALGALDKKVRNQARLIF.

This clone is labeled large. The same CDR3 also results from other DNA sequences found in this sample. The chain has TRDV1 and TRDJ4; a weak D match, TRDD3 (5 bases). Germline CDR1 is TSWWSYY and CDR2 is QGS. Trimming removed 3 bases from V and 3 bases from J, with 26 bases in between. CDR3 length: 18 residues. CDR3 protein: CALGDGCSPNAILRPLIF. The CDR3 bases are TGTGCTCTTGGGGACGGCTGTTCCCCTAATGCGATACTTCGACCCCTGATCTTT.

This clone is judged large. The sample has other DNA sequences that encode this CDR3 too. The rearrangement joins TRDV1 to TRDJ1, with 13 positions matching TRDD3. Germline trimming cut 4 bases from V and 2 bases from J; bases unmatched to any gene: 22. Germline V gene lookup returns CDR1 TSWWSYY and CDR2 QGS. The CDR3 spans 22 residues. This CDR3 reads CALGGTSYANWGIRMPTDKLIF. CDR3 bases: TGTGCTCTTGGGGGAACTTCCTACGCCAACTGGGGGATACGGATGCCTACCGATAAACTCATCTTT.

In this sample, this clone is large. The chain combines TRDV1 with TRDJ1; 8 positions agree with TRDD3. V was pared by 6 bases and J by 3 bases, with 9 bases of the junction left unmatched. The CDR3 contains 15 residues. Germline V gene data show CDR1 as TSWWSYY and CDR2 as QGS. The CDR3 DNA reads as TGTGCTCTTGGATGGGGGGATAGAGAGGCCGATAAACTCATCTTT. Its translation: CALGWGDREADKLIF.

V and J are TRDV2 and TRDJ3; 11 bases map to TRDD3. The CDR3 extends over 19 amino acids. The germline V gene has CDR1 GEAIGNYY and CDR2 EKD. With 0 bases clipped from V and 0 bases from J, the junction kept 3 bases outside the gene matches. For the CDR3, the DNA is TGTGCCTGTGACACCGCTGGGGGATACCCCTCCTGGGACACCCGACAGATGTTTTTC. Its protein is CACDTAGGYPSWDTRQMFF.

By its share, this clone is medium-sized. This chain connects TRDV1 to TRDJ1; TRDD3 agrees at 11 bases. CDR1 is TSWWSYY and CDR2 is QGS in the germline V gene. The CDR3 spans 22 residues. Trimming at V came to 1 base and at J to 0 bases, leaving 19 bases not matched to a gene. CDR3 protein: CALGEPGLRDWGIKRHTDKLIF. In nucleotides, the CDR3 is TGTGCTCTTGGGGAACCGGGCCTACGGGACTGGGGGATAAAGCGGCACACCGATAAACTCATCTTT.

This clone is large in the sample. This chain connects TRDV1 to TRDJ1; 11 nucleotides match TRDD3. This CDR3 spans 23 amino acids. The J segment lost 1 base and the V segment lost 0 bases, leaving 22 bases of the junction unmatched. Per the germline V gene, CDR1 is TSWWSYY and CDR2 is QGS. The CDR3 here is CALGELLTTSWGIPLDTTDKLIF. The CDR3 DNA sequence: TGTGCTCTTGGGGAACTATTAACGACGAGCTGGGGGATACCTCTAGACACCACCGATAAACTCATCTTT.

This clone has more than one count but fewer than ten. With a far larger clone one base away, a read error is the likely cause. The chain carries TRDV1 and TRDJ1, with D tentatively TRDD3 (5 bases). This CDR3 is built from 19 residues. CDR1 TSWWSYY and CDR2 QGS come from the germline V gene. Here the CDR3 DNA reads TGTGCTCTTGGGGAACTAAGTTCCCCCTCGGGGGTTTACACCGATAAACCCATCTTT. The encoded protein is CALGELSSPSGVYTDKPIF.

This clone turned up a few times. This DNA's translation and the protein TCRdb lists, from a much larger clone, do not match at residue 16, likely due to a read error; the protein shown is translated from the DNA. The J gene is TRDJ1, the V gene TRDV1; 10 bases line up with TRDD3. V trimming: 3 bases; J trimming: 7 bases; junction bases outside the gene matches: 26. This CDR3 contains 21 residues. Germline V gives CDR1 TSWWSYY, CDR2 QGS. The DNA of the CDR3 is TGTGCTCTTGGGGACCGGCCTTCCTCTACGTTATTGGGGGATACTAACCTTAAACTCATCTTT. As protein: CALGDRPSSTLLGDTNLKLIF.

This clone was found a few times. The protein that TCRdb holds for this DNA derives from a much larger clone and differs from the translated DNA at residue 6, which likely indicates a read error; the protein shown here is translated from the DNA. The V gene is TRDV1, the J gene TRDJ1; TRDD3 agrees at 7 bases. The V and J ends lost 1 base and 0 bases, in that order; junction bases with no gene match: 8. The CDR3 runs to 17 residues. Germline V lookup: CDR1 TSWWSYY, CDR2 QGS. The CDR3 DNA reads TGTGCTCTTGGGGAACGCCGGGATACATTCTACACCGATAAACTCATCTTT. It specifies CALGERRDTFYTDKLIF.

A few counts support this clone. This likely reflects a read error, since a far larger clone is one base away. Additional DNA sequences in this sample encode the identical CDR3. The chain has TRDV1 and TRDJ1, with 8 bases that match TRDD3. Losses at the gene ends were 9 bases for V and 8 bases for J; bases not matched to a gene: 26. Per germline, CDR1 TSWWSYY and CDR2 QGS. The CDR3 length is 18 residues. The DNA for the CDR3 is TGTGCTCTGTTTTTTCCCGCCGGACGCGGCGGTACTGGGGGCAAACTCATCTTT. Its protein is CALFFPAGRGGTGGKLIF.

This clone has a handful of counts. A far larger clone is off by one base, so a read error is likely. The sample carries other DNA sequences with the same CDR3. The V gene is TRDV1, the J gene TRDJ1; D possibly corresponds to TRDD2 (7 bases). This CDR3 has 20 amino acids. Germline-derived CDR1 and CDR2 are TSWWSYY and QGS. The ends were cut back, 2 bases at V and 2 bases at J, with 27 bases in the middle. CDR3 loop: CALGETISGHGYLPTDKLIF. The DNA of the CDR3 is TGTGCTCTTGGGGAAACGATCTCTGGGCATGGATACCTTCCTACCGATAAACTCATCTTT.

Sample share makes this clone large. The rearrangement links TRDV1 to TRDJ1; D is perhaps TRDD2 or TRDD3 (5 bases each). Trimming took 0 bases from V and 0 from J, leaving 29 bases between them. The germline CDR1 and CDR2 sequences are TSWWSYY and QGS. There are 22 residues in the CDR3. The CDR3 nucleotides are TGTGCTCTTGGGGAACTAAGGGTCCCCCTACAGGGGTGGGGCTCCTACACCGATAAACTCATCTTT. Translating it yields CALGELRVPLQGWGSYTDKLIF.

This clone is large in the sample. The chain has TRDV2 and TRDJ1; the match to TRDD3 covers 8 bases. CDR3 length: 24 amino acids. CDR1 is GEAIGNYY and CDR2 is EKD in the germline V gene. Unmatched junction bases numbered 36, after V lost 7 bases and J lost 0 bases. CDR3 region: CACAFRPHLDLTRLPLGDTDKLIF. The DNA of the CDR3 is TGTGCCTGCGCCTTCCGTCCCCATTTGGACTTAACTCGGCTCCCACTGGGGGACACCGATAAACTCATCTTT.

By sample fraction, this clone is large (0.1 to 1%). V gene TRDV1 combines with J gene TRDJ1; the D gene is possibly TRDD3 (5 bases). In germline, CDR1 is TSWWSYY, CDR2 QGS. The V and J ends lost 4 bases and 2 bases respectively, with 26 bases between them. The CDR3 has 19 residues. The CDR3 nucleotides read TGTGCTCTTGGGGGCCTCCCGTTCGGTCGGGATGCAGGTACCGATAAACTCATCTTT. This translates into CALGGLPFGRDAGTDKLIF.

About this clone itself: Only one base separates this from a far larger clonotype, so it likely reflects a read error. The chain is built from TRAV29/DV5 and TRDJ1; 9 nucleotides agree with TRDD3. The CDR3 totals 19 residues. V lost 0 bases and J lost 0; bases outside the gene matches: 15. Germline V lookup: CDR1 NSMFDY, CDR2 ISSIKDK. CDR3 coding DNA: TGTGCAGCAAGCGCGCCCGATACTGGGGGACAATCGTACACCGATAAACTCATCTTT. It codes for CAASAPDTGGQSYTDKLIF. The entire variable domain, with the rest obtained from reference TRAV29/DV5 and TRDJ1, is as follows: DQQVKQNSPSLSVQEGRISILNCDYTNSMFDYFLWYKKYPAEGPTFLISISSIKDKNEDGRFTVFLNKSAKHLSLHIVPSQPGDSAVYFCAASAPDTGGQSYTDKLIFGKGTRVTVEP.

In this sample, this clone turned up a few times. With only one base between it and a far larger clone, this is likely a read error. This chain connects TRDV1 to TRDJ1, with 10 bases that match TRDD3. This CDR3 contains 18 residues. The V gene's germline CDR1 is TSWWSYY and CDR2 QGS. With V trimmed by 5 bases and J by 1 base, 13 bases remained unmatched. In nucleotides, the CDR3 is TGTGCTCTTGGGAACGGTCTGGGGGATATGCGGCCCACCGATAAACTCATCTTT. Residues: CALGNGLGDMRPTDKLIF.